This T cell receptor (beta chain) was recovered during a study of cytomegalovirus exposure and HLA in healthy donors (dated by TCRdb to the late 2010s). Looking at the study overall: According to an earlier analysis of around 600 of the donors, 150 million to 200 million T cells yielded 117 million unique TCR beta sequences and approximately 300 Gb of sequence data. In a later genetic analysis, genome-wide SNP genotypes for 398 of the 666 donors were used, and that subset was treated as a discovery cohort. Donor age, sex, ethnicity and CMV serostatus were collected together with the repertoire data. An earlier analysis of roughly 580 of the donors used high-throughput TCR beta sequencing to judge whether each TCR beta V gene segment behaved as functional or pseudogenic. Of the 398 genotyped donors, over 70% fell in the genetic ancestry cluster associated with self-reported Caucasian donors. The study used immunosequencing to profile the T cell repertoires of approximately 640 subjects and linked those repertoires to cytomegalovirus serostatus. Every repertoire in the discovery cohort had been generated on one and the same sequencing platform. Rather than using new phenotypic data, the later analysis identified candidate immune exposures from TCR beta sequences and from how often those sequences occurred across donors. To predict cytomegalovirus infection status, the study combined high-throughput TCR immunosequencing, statistical association of individual TCRs with disease status, and machine learning. A later analysis re-examined previously published TCR beta repertoires from just over 650 donors and added high-resolution HLA genotyping to investigate patterns of TCR occurrence. Among almost 400 genotyped donors of the cohort, an average of approximately 240,000 unique TCR beta nucleotide sequences were sequenced per donor, approximately 20% of them non-productive. About 300 gigabases of sequencing data and approximately 93 million unique TCR sequences were included in an early release covering about 600 HLA-typed donors. HLA typing covered class I and class II loci at four-digit resolution. The study was designed to test whether signatures of past pathogen exposure could be identified by cataloging public T cell receptors. A few DR-DQ haplotypes were handled as single units for association and clustering because linkage in the cohort was strong. Typing coverage varied by locus: 629-630 donors for A, B, C, DRB1 and DQB1; about 520 for DQA1; more than 600 for DPA1; fewer than 480 for DPB1. A separate validation cohort of roughly 110 different subjects was used in addition to the approximately 700-subject first cohort. Broad study findings and their caveats: A later analysis found that HLA-associated TCR beta chains were more clonally expanded and had lower generation probabilities than equally common non-associated chains. Linkage disequilibrium might explain the correlated functional status among segregating V segments, but an unknown experimental factor could not be excluded. A further reported finding was that TCR beta sequences accurately predicted the HLA-A and HLA-B alleles for most subjects in the first cohort. In a later genetic analysis, fewer N-insertions in productive TCRs were reported among donors in an Asian-associated ancestry cluster than the roughly 700-donor mean. Because the 87-base-pair reads could not distinguish some IMGT-functional V segments, including TRBV6-2 and TRBV6-3, those segments were excluded. The presence/absence analyses assumed that sequencing depth was roughly uniform across donors, and that assumption may not be true. Because counts were too low, around 17 rarely observed V segments, including chromosome 9 orphons, were left out of the earlier analysis of a few hundred of the donors. A cluster of highly shared sequence variants was judged likely to be a technical artifact of the sequencing pipeline. The classifier was reported to diagnose cytomegalovirus status with high specificity and sensitivity in both the original and validation cohorts. A later analysis reported that several top co-occurrence clusters appeared linked to parvovirus B19, influenza, CMV and Epstein-Barr virus. According to a later analysis, TCR association rates differed among HLA loci, with DRB1 alleles showing the most associated TCRs and HLA-C alleles showing the fewest. The cohort was sequenced for TCR beta chains only, and without alpha or paired-chain data the features that could be detected were limited. In a later analysis, over 15,000 TCR beta sequences were associated with specific HLA alleles at a false discovery rate of 0.05. In a later genetic analysis, a missense DCLRE1C variant was associated with V-gene and J-gene trimming of TCR beta chains, and the association was replicated in an independent cohort. Most TCR sequences were seen in very few donors, while some public TCRs were found in many individuals. A later analysis found that most CMV-associated TCR beta chains appeared HLA-restricted, with HLA associations seemingly driven largely by CMV exposure. The authors suggested that the approach could potentially be extended to other disease states and immunological phenotypes. An earlier analysis of around 500 of the donors showed that most TCR beta V segments appeared in productive rearrangements either about 90% or about 30% of the time, which broadly matched IMGT annotations. A few of the identified cytomegalovirus-associated TCR beta chains were confirmed in vitro to be specific for cytomegalovirus antigens. The study gave a list of about 160 TCR beta chains associated with cytomegalovirus. Because HLA typing was missing for some donors at each locus, association tests included only the typed subset. When HLA alleles, especially DR and DQ, strongly co-occurred, attributing TCR associations to individual alleles was difficult. CMV serostatus was the only immune exposure information available for the cohort.

The library was prepared using the immunoSEQ multiplex PCR assay. A mixture of 60 forward primers for TCR Vbeta segments and 13 reverse primers for TCR Jbeta segments was used in the multiplex PCR. Amplification of the CDR3 region of rearranged TCR beta genes was performed with a multiplex PCR assay on genomic DNA. On the Illumina HiSeq System, the amplified TCR beta libraries were sequenced as 87-base-pair reads. Processing in the source paper ran as follows. A later analysis tallied roughly 80 million unique TCR beta chains across the approximately 670 repertoires, and approximately 9.9 million of those chains were shared by two or more donors. A nearest-neighbor algorithm error-corrected the raw reads and collapsed the reads into unique sequences, merging closely related sequences to remove PCR and sequencing errors. To assign V, D and J gene segments, CDR3 sequences were aligned to IMGT reference sequences. For a sequence to be retained, a match of at least six nucleotides to both a V gene segment and a J gene segment was required. A rearrangement counted as productive if the CDR3 had no stop codons and remained in frame with V and J, and every other rearrangement counted as non-productive. CDR3 was defined according to IMGT convention as the region running from the second conserved V-encoded cysteine to the conserved J-encoded phenylalanine. In an earlier analysis of roughly 580 of the donors, sequences lacking an unambiguous match to a single V gene segment were excluded. An earlier analysis of just under 600 of the donors called V segments functional above 56.7% productive rearrangements and segregating when the between-donor standard deviation exceeded 5%. A statistical classification framework was built to diagnose cytomegalovirus status from the catalog of TCR beta chain sequences. In a later analysis, TCR nucleotide sequences were compared against IMGT/GENE-DB human TR gene sequences so that V and J genes could be assigned. A later analysis assigned CDR3 sequences and most-parsimonious VDJ recombination scenarios with the TCRdist pipeline. In a later analysis, every TCR beta chain was defined by the combination of its CDR3 amino acid sequence and its V-gene family, and reads without a unique V-gene family were dropped. To address suspected cross-contamination and a sequencing artifact, a later analysis removed around 590 highly shared, low-generation-probability nucleotide sequences. In a later analysis, a clonal expansion index was calculated for each public chain from normalized within-repertoire ranks of inferred template counts. In a later analysis, generation probabilities were computed with a VDJ recombination model fitted to out-of-frame rearrangements, and the resulting probabilities were checked against IGoR. In a later analysis, TCR-TCR, TCR-HLA and TCR-CMV co-occurrence was scored with hypergeometric tests, and a repertoire-size bias correction was applied to TCR pairs. To estimate false discovery rates, a later analysis permuted the HLA or CMV assignments 20 times. In a later analysis, co-occurring TCRs were grouped using DBSCAN, and TCRdist sequence similarity was added for clustering within HLA-allele-positive subsets. Repertoires with fewer than 30,000 or more than 120,000 public chains, plus five repertoires with anomalous nucleotide sharing, were excluded from co-occurrence clustering. The clones in this table, taken by TCRdb from immuneACCESS, are in-frame only. Not every clone is retained; where verified, under half of the shortfall comes from an unresolved V gene, and the cause of the rest is unknown. For V, J and clone size, that table is used; D and trimming come from the DNA. The table for this sample lists about 140,000 clones; roughly four fifths of them were counted only once. About 3.2% of the sample rests with the top ten.

The cohort consisted of 666 healthy bone marrow donors. At the time of sampling, all cohort members were nominally healthy, though unrecorded immune exposures were likely present. The donor tested CMV seropositive, placing the donor among the approximately 310 seropositive members of the cohort. Every donor gave a peripheral blood sample, and the peripheral blood mononuclear cells from that sample were used for TCR beta sequencing. Genomic DNA was extracted from the blood cell samples with the Qiagen DNeasy Blood Extraction Kit. As regards this clone: What antigen it recognizes has not been identified. The sample holds no much larger clone one base away, and base qualities are not on file.

From the cysteine through the phenylalanine, the CDR3 covers 15 amino acids. Just CDR3 DNA is preserved here, 45 bases in frame from base 1. Reading the germline V gene (reference sequence) gives CDR1 SEHNR and CDR2 FQNEAQ. Trimming at the junction amounts to 0 bases on V and 5 bases on J, and the germline ends lie 10 bases apart. Source material: PBMCs. The origin of this receptor is a man aged 18 to 30 in good health and CMV-seropositive. The sequence is built from TRBV7-9 and TRBJ1-4, with the D gene not clear enough to name. The CDR3 reads CASSLALEGNEKLFF. The sequence in DNA is TGTGCCAGCAGCTTAGCGCTCGAGGGAAATGAAAAACTGTTTTTT.